The T cell receptor (beta chain) described here comes from a study of shared clonotypes between healthy human individuals. Whole-study findings and limits: For sorted subsets, rarefaction showed incomplete sequencing despite large depth. Four donors shared about 4.5% of their naive CD4 clonotypes. Donor clonotype sharing was expected to depend on sequencing depth.

The naive CD8 population came from CD45RO-negative cells selected for CCR7, without terminally differentiated effector memory CD45RA+ cells. The repertoire was sequenced with immunoSEQ multiplex PCR; TCRdb's copy has only in-frame clones and lacks some. The top ten clones hold roughly 0.23% of a sample with 800,000 to 950,000 clones, about 96% of them seen once. With regard to this clone: As yet, its antigen is unknown.

The source is a man aged 25-45 years in good health. The specimen sequenced was naive CD8+ T cells sorted from blood.

This CDR3 is CSVGLEDIQYF. The CDR3 DNA reads as TGCAGCGTTGGACTCGAGGACATTCAGTACTTC. The V call is TRBV29-1, the J call TRBJ2-4; D is unresolved. The germline V gene has CDR1 SQVTM and CDR2 ANQGSEA. The CDR3 covers 11 residues. V dropped 4 bases and J dropped 8 bases, with 9 bases sitting between them.